The T cell receptor (beta chain) under discussion was sequenced for a study of resident and recirculating memory T cells in vitiligo. V shed 5 bases, J shed 5 bases, and the junction held 8 bases outside the gene matches. CDR3 length equals 14 residues. The germline V gene encodes CDR1 SGHRS and CDR2 YFSETQ. Repertoires were generated with immunoSEQ multiplex PCR, while TCRdb's copy carries only in-frame clones and drops some. The sample shows roughly 80,000 clones, 92% of them seen only once. The sample comprised blood. The receptor's source is a male donor with vitiligo. The chain joins TRBV5-1 to TRBJ2-7, with 9 bases aligning to TRBD2. The CDR3, as DNA: TGCGCCAGCAGTCGAAGCGGGAGGTGGGACGAGCAGTACTTC. It translates to CASSRSGRWDEQYF. Supplemented by reference TRBV5-1 and TRBJ2-7, the full variable domain reads KAGVTQTPRYLIKTRGQQVTLSCSPISGHRSVSWYQQTPGQGLQFLFEYFSETQRNKGNFPGRFSGRQFSNSRSEMNVSTLELGDSALYLCASSRSGRWDEQYFGPGTRLTVT.